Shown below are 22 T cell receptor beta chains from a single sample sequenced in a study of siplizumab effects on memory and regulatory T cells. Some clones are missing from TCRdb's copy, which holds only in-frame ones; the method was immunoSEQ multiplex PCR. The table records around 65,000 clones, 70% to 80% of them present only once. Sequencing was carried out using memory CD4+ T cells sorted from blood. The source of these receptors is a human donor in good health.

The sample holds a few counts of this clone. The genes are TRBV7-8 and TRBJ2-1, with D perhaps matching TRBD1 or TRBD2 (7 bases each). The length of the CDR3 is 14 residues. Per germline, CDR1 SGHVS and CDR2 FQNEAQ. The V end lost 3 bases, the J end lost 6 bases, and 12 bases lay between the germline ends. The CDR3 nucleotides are TGTGCCAGCAGCTTTCAGGGGGGGCGCAATGAGCAGTTCTTC. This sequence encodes CASSFQGGRNEQFF.

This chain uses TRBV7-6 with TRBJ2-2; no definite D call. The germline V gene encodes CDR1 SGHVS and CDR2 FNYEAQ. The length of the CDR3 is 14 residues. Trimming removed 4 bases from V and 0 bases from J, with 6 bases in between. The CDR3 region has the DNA TGTGCCAGCAGCTCCGTCGCGAACACCGGGGAGCTGTTTTTT. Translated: CASSSVANTGELFF. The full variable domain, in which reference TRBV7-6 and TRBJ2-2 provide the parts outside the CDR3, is GAGVSQSPRYKVTKRGQDVALRCDPISGHVSLYWYRQALGQGPEFLTYFNYEAQQDKSGLPNDRFSAERPEGSISTLTIQRTEQRDSAMYRCASSSVANTGELFFGEGSRLTVL.

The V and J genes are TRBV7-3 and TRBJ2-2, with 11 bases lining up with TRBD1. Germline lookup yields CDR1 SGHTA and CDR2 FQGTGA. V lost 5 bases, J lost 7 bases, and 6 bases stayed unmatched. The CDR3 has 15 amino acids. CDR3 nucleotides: TGTGCCAGCAGCCCGGGACAGGGGGTGGTCGGGGAGCTGTTTTTT. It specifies CASSPGQGVVGELFF. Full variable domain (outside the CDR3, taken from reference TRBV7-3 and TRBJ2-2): GAGVSQTPSNKVTEKGKYVELRCDPISGHTALYWYRQSLGQGPEFLIYFQGTGAADDSGLPNDRFFAVRPEGSVSTLKIQRTERGDSAVYLCASSPGQGVVGELFFGEGSRLTVL.

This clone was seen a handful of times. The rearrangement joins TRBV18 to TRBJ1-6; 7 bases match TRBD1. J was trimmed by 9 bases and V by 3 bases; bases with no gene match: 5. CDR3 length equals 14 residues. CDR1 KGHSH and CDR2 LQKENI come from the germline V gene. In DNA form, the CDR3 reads TGTGCCAGCTCACCTAGGGACAGAGGTTCACCCCTCCACTTT. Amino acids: CASSPRDRGSPLHF.

The CDR3 DNA reads TGTGCCAGCAGCCCCTCTACTAGCGGGGCAATAGATACGCAGTATTTT. This codes for CASSPSTSGAIDTQYF. This chain connects TRBV7-7 to TRBJ2-3; 10 nucleotides line up with TRBD2. The germline gives CDR1 SSHAT, CDR2 FNYEAQ (reference sequence). After removal of 5 bases from V and 5 bases from J, the junction contained 10 bases not matched to a gene. CDR3 length: 16 residues.

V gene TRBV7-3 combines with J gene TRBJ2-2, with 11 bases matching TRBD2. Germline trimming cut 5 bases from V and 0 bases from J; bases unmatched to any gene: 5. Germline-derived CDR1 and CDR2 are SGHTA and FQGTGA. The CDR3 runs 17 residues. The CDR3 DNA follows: TGTGCCAGCAGCAAACTAGCGGGGGCCACGAACACCGGGGAGCTGTTTTTT. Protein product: CASSKLAGATNTGELFF.

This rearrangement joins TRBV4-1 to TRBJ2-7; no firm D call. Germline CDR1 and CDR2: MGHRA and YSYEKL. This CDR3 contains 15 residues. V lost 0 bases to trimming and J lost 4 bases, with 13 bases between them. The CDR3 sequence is CASSQEAATLYEQYF. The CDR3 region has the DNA TGCGCCAGCAGCCAAGAGGCGGCTACCCTATACGAGCAGTACTTC.

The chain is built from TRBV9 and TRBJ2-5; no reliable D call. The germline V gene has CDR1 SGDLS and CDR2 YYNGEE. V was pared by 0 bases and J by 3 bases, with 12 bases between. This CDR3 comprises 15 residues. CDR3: CASSVATRLEETQYF. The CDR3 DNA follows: TGTGCCAGCAGCGTAGCTACAAGGCTTGAAGAGACCCAGTACTTC.

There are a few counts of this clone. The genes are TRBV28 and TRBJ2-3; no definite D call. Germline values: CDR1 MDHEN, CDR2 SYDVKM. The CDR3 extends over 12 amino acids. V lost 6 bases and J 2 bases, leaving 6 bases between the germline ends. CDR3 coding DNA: TGTGCCAGCAGCACCACCACAGATACGCAGTATTTT. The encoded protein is CASSTTTDTQYF.

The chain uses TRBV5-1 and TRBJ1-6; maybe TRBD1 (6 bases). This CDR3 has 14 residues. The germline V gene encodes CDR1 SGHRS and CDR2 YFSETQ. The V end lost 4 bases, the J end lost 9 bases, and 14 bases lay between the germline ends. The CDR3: CASSPRPDSSPLHF. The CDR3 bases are TGCGCCAGCAGCCCTCGTCCGGACAGTTCACCCCTCCACTTT.

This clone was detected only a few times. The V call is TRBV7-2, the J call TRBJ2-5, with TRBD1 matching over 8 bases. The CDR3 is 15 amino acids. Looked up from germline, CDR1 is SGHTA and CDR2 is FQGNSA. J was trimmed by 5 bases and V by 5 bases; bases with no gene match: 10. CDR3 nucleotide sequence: TGTGCCAGCAGCCTACAGGGGGATTCGTGGGAGACCCAGTACTTC. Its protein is CASSLQGDSWETQYF.

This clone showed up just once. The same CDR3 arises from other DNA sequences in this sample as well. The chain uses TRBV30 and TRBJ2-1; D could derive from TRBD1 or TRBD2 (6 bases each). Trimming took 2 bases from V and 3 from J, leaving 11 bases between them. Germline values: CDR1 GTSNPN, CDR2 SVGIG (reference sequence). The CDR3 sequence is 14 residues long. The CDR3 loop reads CAWSRGGLYNEQFF. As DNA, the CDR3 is TGTGCCTGGAGTCGAGGGGGGCTCTACAATGAGCAGTTCTTC.

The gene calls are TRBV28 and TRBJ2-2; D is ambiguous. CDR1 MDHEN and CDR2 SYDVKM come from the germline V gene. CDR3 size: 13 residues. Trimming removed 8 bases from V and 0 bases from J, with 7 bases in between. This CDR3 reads CASLKPNTGELFF. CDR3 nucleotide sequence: TGTGCCAGCCTGAAGCCGAACACCGGGGAGCTGTTTTTT.

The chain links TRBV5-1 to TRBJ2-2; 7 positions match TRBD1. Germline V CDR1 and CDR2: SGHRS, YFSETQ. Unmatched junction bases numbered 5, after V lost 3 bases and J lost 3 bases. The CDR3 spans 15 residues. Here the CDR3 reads CASSWDRRHTGELFF. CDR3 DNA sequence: TGCGCCAGCAGCTGGGACAGACGACACACCGGGGAGCTGTTTTTT.

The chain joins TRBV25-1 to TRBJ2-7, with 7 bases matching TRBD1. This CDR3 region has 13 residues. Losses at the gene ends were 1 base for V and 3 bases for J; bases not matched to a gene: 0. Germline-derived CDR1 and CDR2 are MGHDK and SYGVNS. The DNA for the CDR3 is TGTGCCAGCAGTGAATCAGGGGGCTACGAGCAGTACTTC. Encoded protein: CASSESGGYEQYF.

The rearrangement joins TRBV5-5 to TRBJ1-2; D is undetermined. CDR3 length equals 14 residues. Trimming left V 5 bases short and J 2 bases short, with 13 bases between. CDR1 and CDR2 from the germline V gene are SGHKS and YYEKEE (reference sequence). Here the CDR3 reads CASSIQIANYGYTF. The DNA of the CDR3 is TGTGCCAGCAGTATACAAATCGCGAACTATGGCTACACCTTC.

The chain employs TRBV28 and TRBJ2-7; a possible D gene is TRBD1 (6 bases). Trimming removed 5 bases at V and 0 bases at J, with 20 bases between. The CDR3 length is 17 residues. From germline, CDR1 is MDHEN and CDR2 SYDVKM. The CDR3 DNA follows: TGTGCCAGCAGTACTAGACAGGCCCTCCGGCACTCCTACGAGCAGTACTTC. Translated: CASSTRQALRHSYEQYF.

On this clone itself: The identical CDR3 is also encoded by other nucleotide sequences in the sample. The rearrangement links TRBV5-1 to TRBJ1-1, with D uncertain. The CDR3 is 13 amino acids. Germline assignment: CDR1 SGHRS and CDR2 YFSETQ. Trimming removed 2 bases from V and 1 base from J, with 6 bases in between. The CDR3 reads CASSLGGNTEAFF. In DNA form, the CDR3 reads TGCGCCAGCAGCTTAGGTGGGAACACTGAAGCTTTCTTT.

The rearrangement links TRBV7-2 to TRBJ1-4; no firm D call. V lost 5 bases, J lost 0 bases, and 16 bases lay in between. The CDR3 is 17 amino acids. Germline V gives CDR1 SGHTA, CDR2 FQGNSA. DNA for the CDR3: TGTGCCAGCAGCCCGGACGGAAAAGCTGCAACTAATGAAAAACTGTTTTTT. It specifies CASSPDGKAATNEKLFF.

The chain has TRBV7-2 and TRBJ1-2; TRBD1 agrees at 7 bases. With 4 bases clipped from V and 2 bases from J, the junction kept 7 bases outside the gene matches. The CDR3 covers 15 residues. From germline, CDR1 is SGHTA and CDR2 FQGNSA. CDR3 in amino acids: CASSSSGTDNYGYTF. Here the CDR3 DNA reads TGTGCCAGCAGCTCCTCGGGGACAGACAACTATGGCTACACCTTC.

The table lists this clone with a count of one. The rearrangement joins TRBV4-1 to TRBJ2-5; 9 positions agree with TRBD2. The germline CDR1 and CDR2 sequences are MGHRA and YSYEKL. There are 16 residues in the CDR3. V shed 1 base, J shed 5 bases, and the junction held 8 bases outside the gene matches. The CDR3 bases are TGCGCCAGCAGCCAAGGGCCCAGCGGGGGGCGGGAGACCCAGTACTTC. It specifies CASSQGPSGGRETQYF.

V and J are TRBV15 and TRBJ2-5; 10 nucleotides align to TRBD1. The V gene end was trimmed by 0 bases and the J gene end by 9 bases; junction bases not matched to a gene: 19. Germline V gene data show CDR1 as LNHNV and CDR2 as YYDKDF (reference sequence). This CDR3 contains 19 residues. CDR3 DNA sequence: TGTGCCACCAGCAGAGAGGGACAGGGGACGAGGCGTACCAAGAGGGCCCAGTACTTC. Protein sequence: CATSREGQGTRRTKRAQYF.